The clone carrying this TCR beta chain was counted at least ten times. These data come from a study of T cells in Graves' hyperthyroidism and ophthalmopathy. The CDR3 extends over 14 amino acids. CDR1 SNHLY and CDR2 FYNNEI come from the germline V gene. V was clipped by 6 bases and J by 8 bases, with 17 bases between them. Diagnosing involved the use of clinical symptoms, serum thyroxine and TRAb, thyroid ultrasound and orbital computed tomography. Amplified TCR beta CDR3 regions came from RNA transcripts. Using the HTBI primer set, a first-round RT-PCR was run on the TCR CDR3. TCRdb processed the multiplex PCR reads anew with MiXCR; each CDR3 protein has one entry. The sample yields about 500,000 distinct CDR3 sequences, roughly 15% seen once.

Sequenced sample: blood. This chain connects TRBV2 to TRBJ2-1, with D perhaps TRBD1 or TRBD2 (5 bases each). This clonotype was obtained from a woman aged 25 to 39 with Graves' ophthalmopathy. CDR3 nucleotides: TGTGCCAGCAGGACCGGGACGGACGGCGATGAGCAGTTCTTC. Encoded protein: CASRTGTDGDEQFF.